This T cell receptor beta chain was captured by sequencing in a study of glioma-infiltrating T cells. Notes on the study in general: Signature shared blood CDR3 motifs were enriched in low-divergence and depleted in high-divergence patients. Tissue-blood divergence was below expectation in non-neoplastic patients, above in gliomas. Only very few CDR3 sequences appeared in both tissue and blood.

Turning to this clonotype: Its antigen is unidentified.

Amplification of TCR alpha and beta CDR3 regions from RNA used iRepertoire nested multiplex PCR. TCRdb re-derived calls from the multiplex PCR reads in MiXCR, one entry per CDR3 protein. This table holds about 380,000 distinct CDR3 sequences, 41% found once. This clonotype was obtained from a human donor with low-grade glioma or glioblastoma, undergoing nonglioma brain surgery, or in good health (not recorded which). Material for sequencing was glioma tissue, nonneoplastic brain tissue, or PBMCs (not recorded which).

CDR3 loop: CASSSLLAETYNEQFF. For the CDR3, the DNA is TGTGCCAGCAGTTCCCTACTAGCGGAGACGTACAATGAGCAGTTCTTC. The chain is built from TRBV27 and TRBJ2-1, with 8 bases matching TRBD2. The CDR3 contains 16 residues. V lost 4 bases, J lost 4 bases, and 9 bases stayed unmatched. CDR1 and CDR2 (germline): MNHEY, SMNVEV (reference sequence).